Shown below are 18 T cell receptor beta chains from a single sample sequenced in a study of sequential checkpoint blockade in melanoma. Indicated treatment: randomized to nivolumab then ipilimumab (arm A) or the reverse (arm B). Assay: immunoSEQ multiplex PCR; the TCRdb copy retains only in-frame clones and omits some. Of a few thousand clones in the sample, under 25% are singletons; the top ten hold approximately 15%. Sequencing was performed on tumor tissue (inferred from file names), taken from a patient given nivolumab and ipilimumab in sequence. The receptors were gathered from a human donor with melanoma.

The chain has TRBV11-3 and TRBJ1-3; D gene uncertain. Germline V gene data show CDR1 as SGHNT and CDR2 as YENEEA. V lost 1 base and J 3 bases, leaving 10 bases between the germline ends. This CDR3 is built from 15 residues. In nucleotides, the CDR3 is TGTGCCAGCAGCTTAGTGATGGCTGGTGGAAACACCATATATTTT. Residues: CASSLVMAGGNTIYF.

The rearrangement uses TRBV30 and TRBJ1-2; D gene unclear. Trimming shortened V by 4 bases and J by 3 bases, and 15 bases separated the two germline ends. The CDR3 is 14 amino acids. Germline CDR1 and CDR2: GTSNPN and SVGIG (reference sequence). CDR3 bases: TGTGCCTGGAATCAGGAACCCGAGCACTATGGCTACACCTTC. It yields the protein CAWNQEPEHYGYTF.

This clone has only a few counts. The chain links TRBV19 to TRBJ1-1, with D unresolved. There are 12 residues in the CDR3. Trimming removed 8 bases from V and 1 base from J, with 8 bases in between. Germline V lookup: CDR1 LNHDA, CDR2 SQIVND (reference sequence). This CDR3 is CASGIRNTEAFF. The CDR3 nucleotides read TGTGCCAGTGGGATAAGGAACACTGAAGCTTTCTTT.

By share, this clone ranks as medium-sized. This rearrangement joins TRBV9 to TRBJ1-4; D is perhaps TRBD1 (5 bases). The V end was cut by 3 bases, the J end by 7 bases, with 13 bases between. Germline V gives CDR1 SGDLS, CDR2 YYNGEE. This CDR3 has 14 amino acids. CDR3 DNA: TGTGCCAGCAGCGATCCCAGGGAGGCTGAAAAACTGTTTTTT. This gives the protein CASSDPREAEKLFF.

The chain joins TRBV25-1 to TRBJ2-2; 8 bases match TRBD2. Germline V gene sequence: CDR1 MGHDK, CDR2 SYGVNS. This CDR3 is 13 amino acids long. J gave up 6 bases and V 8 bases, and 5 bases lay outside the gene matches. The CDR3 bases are TGTGCCAGCTCCTCCGGGGGGGCCGGGGAGCTGTTTTTT. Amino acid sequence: CASSSGGAGELFF. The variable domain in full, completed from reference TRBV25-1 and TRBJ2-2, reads EADIYQTPRYLVIGTGKKITLECSQTMGHDKMYWYQQDPGMELHLIHYSYGVNSTEKGDLSSESTVSRIRTEHFPLTLESARPSHTSQYLCASSSGGAGELFFGEGSRLTVL.

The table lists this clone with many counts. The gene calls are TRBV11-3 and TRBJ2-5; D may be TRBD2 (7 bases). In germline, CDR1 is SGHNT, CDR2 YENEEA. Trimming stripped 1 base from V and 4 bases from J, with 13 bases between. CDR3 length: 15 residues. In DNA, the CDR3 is TGTGCCAGCAGCTTAGGGTGGGGGGGCTCAGAGACCCAGTACTTC. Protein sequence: CASSLGWGGSETQYF.

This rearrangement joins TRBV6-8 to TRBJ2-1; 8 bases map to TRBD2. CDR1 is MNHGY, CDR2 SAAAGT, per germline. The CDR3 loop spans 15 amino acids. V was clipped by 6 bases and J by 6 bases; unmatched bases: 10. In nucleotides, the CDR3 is TGTGCCAGCAGAGGTGTGGGACTAGGTCGCAATGAGCAGTTCTTC. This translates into CASRGVGLGRNEQFF.

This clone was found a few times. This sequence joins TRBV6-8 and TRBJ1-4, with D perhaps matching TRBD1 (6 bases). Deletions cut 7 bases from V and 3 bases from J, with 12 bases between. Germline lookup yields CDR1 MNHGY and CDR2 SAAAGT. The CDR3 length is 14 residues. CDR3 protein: CASTRGLANEKLFF. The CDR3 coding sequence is TGTGCCAGCACTCGGGGGCTGGCTAATGAAAAACTGTTTTTT.

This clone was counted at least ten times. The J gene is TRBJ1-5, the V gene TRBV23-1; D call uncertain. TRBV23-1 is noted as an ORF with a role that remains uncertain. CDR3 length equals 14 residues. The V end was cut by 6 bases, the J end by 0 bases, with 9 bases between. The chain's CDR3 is CASSKDGSNQPQHF. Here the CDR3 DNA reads TGCGCCAGCAGCAAAGACGGTAGCAATCAGCCCCAGCATTTT.

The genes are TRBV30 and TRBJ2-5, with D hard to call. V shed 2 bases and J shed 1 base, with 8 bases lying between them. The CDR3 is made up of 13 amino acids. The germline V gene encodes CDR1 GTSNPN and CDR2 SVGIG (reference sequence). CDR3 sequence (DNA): TGTGCCTGGAGTAAGTTCGGCCAAGAGACCCAGTACTTC. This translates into CAWSKFGQETQYF.

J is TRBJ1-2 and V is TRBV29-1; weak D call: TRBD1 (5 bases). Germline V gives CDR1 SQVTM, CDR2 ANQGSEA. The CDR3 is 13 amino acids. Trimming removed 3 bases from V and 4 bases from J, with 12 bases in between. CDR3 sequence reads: CSVEVQGIYGYTF. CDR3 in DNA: TGCAGCGTTGAGGTCCAGGGTATCTATGGCTACACCTTC.

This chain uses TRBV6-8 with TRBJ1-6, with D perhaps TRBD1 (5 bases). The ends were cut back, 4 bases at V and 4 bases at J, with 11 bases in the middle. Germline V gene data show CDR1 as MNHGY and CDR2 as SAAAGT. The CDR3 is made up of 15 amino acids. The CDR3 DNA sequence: TGTGCCAGCAGTTTCGGACAAAGATATAATTCACCCCTCCACTTT. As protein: CASSFGQRYNSPLHF.

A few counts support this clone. The CDR3 loop is CASSPFRTGGGYGYTF. The CDR3 DNA reads as TGCGCCAGCAGCCCCTTTAGGACAGGGGGCGGCTATGGCTACACCTTC. The chain recombines TRBV4-1 with TRBJ1-2, with 11 bases that match TRBD1. V trimming: 4 bases; J trimming: 4 bases; junction bases outside the gene matches: 8. The germline V gene encodes CDR1 MGHRA and CDR2 YSYEKL. The CDR3 loop spans 16 amino acids.

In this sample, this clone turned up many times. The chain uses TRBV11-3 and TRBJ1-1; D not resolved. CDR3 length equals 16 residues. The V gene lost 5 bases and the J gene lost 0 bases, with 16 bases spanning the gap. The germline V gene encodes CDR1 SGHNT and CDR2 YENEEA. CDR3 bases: TGTGCCAGCAGCCCCCCGGTGGCAGGAGTGAACACTGAAGCTTTCTTT. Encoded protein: CASSPPVAGVNTEAFF.

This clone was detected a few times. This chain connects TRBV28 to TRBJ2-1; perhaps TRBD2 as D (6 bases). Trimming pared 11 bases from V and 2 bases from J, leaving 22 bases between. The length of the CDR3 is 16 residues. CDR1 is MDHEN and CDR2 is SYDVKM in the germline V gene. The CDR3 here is CASSTYGSRTYNEQFF. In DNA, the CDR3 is TGTGCCTCCTCAACTTACGGGAGTAGGACCTACAATGAGCAGTTCTTC.

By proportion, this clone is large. The CDR3 DNA is TGTGCCAGCGGCTTACGGAGCGGGAGTGGGAACGAGCAGTACTTC. The encoded protein is CASGLRSGSGNEQYF. The chain uses TRBV28 and TRBJ2-7, with 8 bases fitting TRBD2. With V trimmed by 8 bases and J by 5 bases, 14 bases remained unmatched. CDR1 is MDHEN and CDR2 is SYDVKM in the germline V gene. CDR3 length: 15 amino acids.

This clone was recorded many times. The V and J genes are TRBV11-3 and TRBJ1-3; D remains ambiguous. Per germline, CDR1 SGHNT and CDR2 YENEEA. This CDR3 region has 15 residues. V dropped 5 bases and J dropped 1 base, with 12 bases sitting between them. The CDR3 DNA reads TGTGCCAGCAGCCCACCCGCCGGGTCTGGAAACACCATATATTTT. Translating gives CASSPPAGSGNTIYF.

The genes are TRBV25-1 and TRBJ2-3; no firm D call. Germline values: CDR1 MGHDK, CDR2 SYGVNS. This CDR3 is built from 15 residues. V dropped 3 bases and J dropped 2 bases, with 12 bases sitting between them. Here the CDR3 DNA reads TGTGCCAGCAGTGATCTTTACCCCAACACAGATACGCAGTATTTT. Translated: CASSDLYPNTDTQYF.